The 28 T cell receptor beta chains in this list originate from one sample, sequenced in a study of identical twins. Each CDR3 protein is one row after TCRdb ran MiXCR on the 5' RACE reads. Of 450,000 or so distinct CDR3 sequences detected, approximately 24% appear once; the ten largest clones hold about 2.7%. These same records also appear under a second study, on T cells expressing NK-cell markers.

Specimen: CD4+ T cells sorted from blood. The receptors derive from a woman under 30 in good health.

This clonotype was found a few times. The chain carries TRBV20-1 and TRBJ2-3; TRBD2 aligns across 8 bases. The CDR3 runs to 14 residues. Germline CDR1 is DFQATT and CDR2 is SNEGSKA (reference sequence). After removal of 6 bases from V and 0 bases from J, the junction contained 5 bases not matched to a gene. CDR3 loop: CSATSGSSTDTQYF. CDR3 DNA: TGCAGTGCAACTAGCGGATCTAGCACAGATACGCAGTATTTT.

The genes are TRBV5-1 and TRBJ2-2; TRBD1 matches 9 bases. Per the germline V gene, CDR1 is SGHRS and CDR2 is YFSETQ. V lost 2 bases to trimming and J lost 3 bases; unmatched junction nucleotides: 2. The CDR3 length is 15 residues. Here the CDR3 DNA reads TGCGCCAGCAGCTTTGACAGGGGGGACACCGGGGAGCTGTTTTTT. Amino acid sequence: CASSFDRGDTGELFF.

The V call is TRBV20-1, the J call TRBJ2-1; D unresolved. Trimming pared 0 bases from V and 4 bases from J, leaving 7 bases between. CDR3 length: 13 residues. Germline V gene sequence: CDR1 DFQATT, CDR2 SNEGSKA (reference sequence). The CDR3 DNA follows: TGCAGTGCTAGAGAATCAGCTTACAATGAGCAGTTCTTC. Translation: CSARESAYNEQFF.

For this clonotype: A read error may account for a junction end that differs from germline. The chain is built from TRBV29-1 and TRBJ1-4, with 7 bases that match TRBD1. Germline CDR1 is SQVTM and CDR2 is ANQGSEA. This CDR3 contains 11 residues. This CDR3 is CSVVAGTDRVF. CDR3 in DNA: TGCAGCGTGGTAGCCGGGACAGATAGGGTTTTC.

This chain joins TRBV11-2 and TRBJ2-5; D uncertain. Germline V gene data show CDR1 as SGHAT and CDR2 as FQNNGV. Trimming removed 5 bases at V and 3 bases at J, with 4 bases between. This CDR3 contains 11 residues. The CDR3 loop reads CASSIKETQYF. The CDR3 nucleotides read TGTGCCAGCAGCATTAAAGAGACCCAGTACTTC. Full variable domain (outside the CDR3, taken from reference TRBV11-2 and TRBJ2-5): EAGVAQSPRYKIIEKRQSVAFWCNPISGHATLYWYQQILGQGPKLLIQFQNNGVVDDSQLPKDRFSAERLKGVDSTLKIQPAKLEDSAVYLCASSIKETQYFGPGTRLLVL.

This clonotype is a singleton in its sample. This chain uses TRBV12-3 or TRBV12-4 with TRBJ2-7; D remains unclear. The CDR3 sequence is 14 residues long. The germline V and J ends were trimmed by 6 bases and 2 bases, with 14 bases remaining between them. CDR3 region: CASSQVDPTYEQYF. CDR3 in DNA: TGTGCCAGCAGCCAGGTGGACCCCACCTACGAGCAGTACTTC.

V gene TRBV10-3 combines with J gene TRBJ1-2; D remains unclear. CDR3 length: 14 residues. CDR1 is ENHRY, CDR2 SYGVKD, per germline. Trimming shortened V by 6 bases and J by 4 bases, and 15 bases separated the two germline ends. The CDR3 here is CAIRTALWGYGYTF. The CDR3 DNA sequence: TGTGCCATCAGAACCGCATTGTGGGGCTATGGCTACACCTTC.

The chain couples TRBV6-1 to TRBJ1-6, with a tentative D call TRBD1 (6 bases). The CDR3 extends over 13 amino acids. The germline gives CDR1 MNHNS, CDR2 SASEGT. CDR3 sequence reads: CGGGGALGSPLHF. In DNA form, the CDR3 reads TGTGGGGGCGGGGGGGCTCTCGGGTCACCCCTCCACTTT.

The genes are TRBV27 and TRBJ1-5; no firm D call. The CDR3 extends over 13 amino acids. The V end was cut by 5 bases, the J end by 7 bases, with 12 bases between. Germline V gene lookup returns CDR1 MNHEY and CDR2 SMNVEV (reference sequence). The CDR3: CASSPFAGQPQHF. In DNA, the CDR3 is TGTGCCAGCAGTCCGTTCGCGGGCCAGCCCCAGCATTTT.

This clonotype was observed a few times. The rearrangement uses TRBV29-1 and TRBJ2-1; possibly TRBD2 for D (5 bases). Germline CDR1 reads SQVTM; CDR2 reads ANQGSEA. Between the trimmed V and J ends, which lost 4 bases and 6 bases, there was a span of 7 bases. The CDR3 loop spans 11 amino acids. DNA of the CDR3: TGCAGCGTTGGGACTGCCAATGAGCAGTTCTTC. As protein: CSVGTANEQFF.

Only a few counts were recorded for this clonotype. V and J are TRBV11-2 and TRBJ1-1, with D hard to call. The germline V gene has CDR1 SGHAT and CDR2 FQNNGV. The CDR3 contains 15 residues. V was pared by 1 base and J by 1 base, with 10 bases between. CDR3 sequence: CASSLGGRQNTEAFF. As DNA, the CDR3 is TGTGCCAGCAGCTTAGGGGGAAGACAGAACACTGAAGCTTTCTTT.

A few counts support this clonotype. The rearrangement uses TRBV7-3 and TRBJ2-1; 9 bases are a match to TRBD2. The CDR3 has 16 residues. Trimming removed 5 bases from V and 4 bases from J; junction bases left unmatched: 9. Germline V gene data show CDR1 as SGHTA and CDR2 as FQGTGA. CDR3 DNA sequence: TGTGCCAGCAGCCTATGGGGGACTAGCAGTTACAATGAGCAGTTCTTC. Protein: CASSLWGTSSYNEQFF.

V is TRBV7-3 and J is TRBJ2-1; the D is unclear. V was cut by 5 bases and J by 0 bases, with 11 bases left in between. Germline V gene sequence: CDR1 SGHTA, CDR2 FQGTGA. The CDR3 is made up of 15 amino acids. CDR3 residues: CASSTLAASYNEQFF. Here the CDR3 DNA reads TGTGCCAGCAGCACCTTGGCGGCCTCCTACAATGAGCAGTTCTTC.

The J gene is TRBJ2-3, the V gene TRBV20-1; TRBD2 matches 16 bases. V shed 3 bases, J shed 5 bases, and the junction held 8 bases outside the gene matches. The CDR3 has 17 amino acids. Germline CDR1 DFQATT, CDR2 SNEGSKA (reference sequence). CDR3 in amino acids: CSARKAGLAGGQDTQYF. As DNA, the CDR3 is TGCAGTGCTAGGAAGGCGGGACTAGCGGGGGGGCAAGATACGCAGTATTTT.

The chain uses TRBV6-5 and TRBJ2-4; D might be TRBD1 or TRBD2, each matching 6 bases. This CDR3 spans 15 amino acids. Germline CDR1 MNHEY, CDR2 SVGAGI. Trimming cost V 4 bases and J 3 bases, with 13 bases left between them. The CDR3 reads CASSLGGLGKNIQYF. CDR3 coding DNA: TGTGCCAGCAGTTTAGGGGGGCTAGGCAAAAACATTCAGTACTTC.

This clonotype was picked up a small number of times. CDR3 residues: CSASGWSYNEQFF. In DNA form, the CDR3 reads TGCAGTGCTAGTGGCTGGTCCTACAATGAGCAGTTCTTC. This sequence joins TRBV20-1 and TRBJ2-1; no definite D call. Germline CDR1 DFQATT, CDR2 SNEGSKA (reference sequence). The CDR3 contains 13 residues. The V gene lost 3 bases and the J gene lost 1 base, with 7 bases spanning the gap.

The chain employs TRBV5-1 and TRBJ1-1, with D maybe TRBD1 (5 bases). The CDR3 extends over 15 amino acids. V lost 4 bases and J lost 0, with 13 bases in between. Per the germline V gene, CDR1 is SGHRS and CDR2 is YFSETQ. This chain's CDR3 is CASSRLGAMNTEAFF. The CDR3 DNA follows: TGCGCCAGCAGCCGTCTCGGGGCCATGAACACTGAAGCTTTCTTT.

The V call is TRBV7-2, the J call TRBJ1-5, with no clear D. V was shortened by 3 bases and J by 7 bases, with 10 bases between the two germline ends. CDR3 length equals 13 residues. Germline V gives CDR1 SGHTA, CDR2 FQGNSA. In nucleotides, the CDR3 is TGTGCCAGCAGCTTCGCAGATTTGCAGCCCCAGCATTTT. Amino acid sequence: CASSFADLQPQHF.

Many counts were recorded for this clonotype. V gene TRBV12-3 or TRBV12-4 combines with J gene TRBJ1-1; 7 nucleotides align to TRBD1. J lost 0 bases, V lost 8 bases, and 3 bases had no gene match. CDR3 length: 13 amino acids. The CDR3 spells CASRGQLNTEAFF. CDR3 DNA sequence: TGTGCCAGCCGGGGACAGCTGAACACTGAAGCTTTCTTT.

The rearrangement joins TRBV29-1 to TRBJ1-1, with a weak D call TRBD1 (6 bases). The germline V gene encodes CDR1 SQVTM and CDR2 ANQGSEA. The CDR3 extends over 13 amino acids. V gave up 7 bases and J gave up 0 bases, with 12 bases separating them. This CDR3 reads CSAGTNLNTEAFF. The CDR3 bases are TGCAGCGCCGGGACAAACCTGAACACTGAAGCTTTCTTT.

The gene calls are TRBV5-1 and TRBJ2-7, with 7 bases matching TRBD2. The V gene's germline CDR1 is SGHRS and CDR2 YFSETQ. V dropped 5 bases and J dropped 1; count of bases not matched to a gene: 9. This CDR3 has 15 amino acids. CDR3 sequence reads: CASRISGTTSYEQYF. The CDR3 DNA is TGCGCCAGCAGAATCAGCGGGACTACTTCCTACGAGCAGTACTTC.

The rearrangement uses TRBV6-2 or TRBV6-3 and TRBJ2-7, with 8 bases that match TRBD2. The CDR3 covers 14 residues. In germline, CDR1 is MNHEY, CDR2 SVGEGT. Losses at the gene ends were 10 bases for V and 6 bases for J; bases not matched to a gene: 14. The CDR3 sequence is CATGRRGVIFEQYF. The CDR3, as DNA: TGTGCCACCGGAAGGCGGGGGGTGATCTTCGAGCAGTACTTC.

This clonotype was counted a few times. The rearrangement joins TRBV20-1 to TRBJ1-2; D may be TRBD1 (6 bases). This CDR3 has 14 amino acids. Trimming took 2 bases from V and 2 from J, leaving 12 bases between them. CDR1 and CDR2 from the germline V gene are DFQATT and SNEGSKA (reference sequence). DNA for the CDR3: TGCAGTGCTAGAAGGGGGACTGGGAACTATGGCTACACCTTC. This translates into CSARRGTGNYGYTF.

This clonotype was picked up many times. The chain carries TRBV12-3 or TRBV12-4 and TRBJ1-2; no definite D call. The length of the CDR3 is 11 residues. V was cut by 3 bases and J by 8 bases, with 7 bases left in between. The CDR3 loop reads CASSFSGGYTF. The CDR3 DNA reads TGTGCCAGCAGTTTTTCTGGCGGCTACACCTTC.

The rearrangement links TRBV10-3 to TRBJ2-7, with 9 positions matching TRBD2. CDR1 is ENHRY, CDR2 SYGVKD, per germline. CDR3 length equals 14 residues. Trimming at V came to 9 bases and at J to 2 bases, leaving 8 bases not matched to a gene. CDR3 sequence reads: CAIGFGGRAYEQYF. CDR3 in DNA: TGTGCCATTGGTTTCGGCGGGAGGGCCTACGAGCAGTACTTC.

The chain's CDR3 is CSARQGQDWDQPQHF. Here the CDR3 DNA reads TGCAGTGCTAGACAAGGACAGGATTGGGATCAGCCCCAGCATTTT. The chain employs TRBV20-1 and TRBJ1-5; TRBD1 matches 7 bases. This CDR3 is built from 15 residues. V was clipped by 2 bases and J by 5 bases; unmatched bases: 9. Looked up from germline, CDR1 is DFQATT and CDR2 is SNEGSKA (reference sequence).

V usage is TRBV2 and J usage is TRBJ2-1; perhaps TRBD1 as D (6 bases). CDR3 length: 13 amino acids. Trimming stripped 11 bases from V and 5 bases from J, with 16 bases between. The germline V gene encodes CDR1 SNHLY and CDR2 FYNNEI. The CDR3 region is CAGKQGLNNEQFF. The CDR3 DNA is TGTGCCGGGAAACAGGGTTTAAACAATGAGCAGTTCTTC. The full variable domain, completed using reference TRBV2 and TRBJ2-1, is EPEVTQTPSHQVTQMGQEVILRCVPISNHLYFYWYRQILGQKVEFLVSFYNNEISEKSEIFDDQFSVERPDGSNFTLKIRSTKLEDSAMYFCAGKQGLNNEQFFGPGTRLTVL.

This clonotype was detected a few times. The gene calls are TRBV10-2 and TRBJ2-6, with a possible D match to TRBD1 (8 bases). The CDR3 covers 16 residues. Germline loops: CDR1 WSHSY, CDR2 SAAADI. Between the trimmed V and J ends, which lost 10 bases and 1 base, there was a span of 17 bases. The CDR3 protein is CATGGTGQSGANVLTF. Written as DNA, the CDR3 is TGCGCCACCGGGGGGACAGGCCAATCTGGGGCCAACGTCCTGACTTTC.